This passage covers 24 T cell receptor beta chains from one sample sequenced in a study of Graves' ophthalmopathy and Graves' hyperthyroidism. RNA transcripts served as template for amplifying TCR beta CDR3 sequences. The first-round RT-PCR employed HTBI primers together with the Qiagen OneStep RT-PCR kit. A multiplex PCR was then performed as the second round. TCRdb reprocessed the multiplex PCR reads via MiXCR and lists one record per CDR3 protein. Of about 550,000 distinct CDR3 sequences listed, under 45% are singletons. Sequenced material: peripheral blood or thyroid tissue (not recorded which). These receptors were collected from an adult man with Graves' hyperthyroidism.

The chain employs TRBV6-5 and TRBJ2-5; perhaps TRBD1 as D (5 bases). The CDR3 spans 15 residues. CDR1 MNHEY and CDR2 SVGAGI come from the germline V gene. The V and J ends lost 5 bases and 1 base respectively, with 14 bases between them. The DNA for the CDR3 is TGTGCCAGCAGTCCACTTCAACAGGTCCAAGAGACCCAGTACTTC. Translated: CASSPLQQVQETQYF.

This clonotype occurred many times. The chain carries TRBV6-5 and TRBJ2-7, with D unclear. V gave up 7 bases and J gave up 0 bases, with 10 bases separating them. This CDR3 region has 13 residues. CDR1 is MNHEY and CDR2 is SVGAGI in the germline V gene. CDR3 nucleotide sequence: TGTGCCAGCAAAAGCTCTTCCTCCTACGAGCAGTACTTC. It is translated as CASKSSSSYEQYF.

There are a few counts of this clonotype. V usage is TRBV20-1 and J usage is TRBJ2-5; 11 nucleotides align to TRBD2. This CDR3 has 16 residues. Germline lookup yields CDR1 DFQATT and CDR2 SNEGSKA (reference sequence). Trimming removed 3 bases from V and 5 bases from J; junction bases left unmatched: 11. The CDR3 loop reads CSASLLAGASGETQYF. The CDR3 DNA sequence: TGCAGTGCTAGTCTACTAGCGGGGGCCTCCGGGGAGACCCAGTACTTC.

This clonotype occurred many times. This sequence joins TRBV6-5 and TRBJ2-5; D is perhaps TRBD2 (5 bases). This CDR3 has 13 residues. Looked up from germline, CDR1 is MNHEY and CDR2 is SVGAGI. V dropped 7 bases and J dropped 3 bases, with 12 bases sitting between them. This chain's CDR3 is CASTTSGKETQYF. The DNA for the CDR3 is TGTGCCAGCACCACGTCGGGAAAAGAGACCCAGTACTTC.

This clonotype was counted many times. The CDR3 reads CASSQGRGQYGYTF. The DNA for the CDR3 is TGCGCCAGCAGCCAAGGCCGAGGACAGTATGGCTACACCTTC. The chain is built from TRBV4-1 and TRBJ1-2; D possibly corresponds to TRBD1 (6 bases). Trimming left V 1 base short and J 5 bases short, with 11 bases between. Germline-derived CDR1 and CDR2 are MGHRA and YSYEKL. CDR3 length: 14 residues.

This clonotype has just a few counts. The chain uses TRBV27 and TRBJ1-1, with D possibly TRBD1 on 6 matching bases. The CDR3 loop spans 14 amino acids. In germline, CDR1 is MNHEY, CDR2 SMNVEV (reference sequence). V lost 5 bases to trimming and J lost 2 bases, with 12 bases between them. The CDR3 sequence: CASSPWTVNTEAFF. Written as DNA, the CDR3 is TGTGCCAGCAGTCCGTGGACAGTAAACACTGAAGCTTTCTTT.

CDR3 sequence reads: CASSFEGDNEQYF. As DNA, the CDR3 is TGTGCCAGCAGCTTCGAAGGGGACAATGAGCAGTACTTC. The genes are TRBV11-3 and TRBJ2-7, with D tentatively TRBD1 (6 bases). CDR3 length equals 13 residues. Germline V gives CDR1 SGHNT, CDR2 YENEEA. The V gene lost 3 bases and the J gene lost 7 bases, with 13 bases spanning the gap.

There are a few counts of this clonotype. CDR3 DNA sequence: TGTGCCAGCTCACCGAGGGGTGAGGAGACCCAGTACTTC. This gives the protein CASSPRGEETQYF. The chain uses TRBV18 and TRBJ2-5; D tentatively reads TRBD1 or TRBD2 (5 bases each). V gave up 3 bases and J gave up 5 bases, with 10 bases separating them. CDR1 and CDR2 from the germline V gene are KGHSH and LQKENI. The CDR3 loop spans 13 amino acids.

CDR3 region: CASSPGTGFQYEQYF. CDR3 nucleotides: TGTGCCAGCTCACCAGGGACAGGGTTCCAGTACGAGCAGTACTTC. The gene calls are TRBV18 and TRBJ2-7; the match to TRBD1 covers 9 bases. Germline V gene sequence: CDR1 KGHSH, CDR2 LQKENI. Trimming at V came to 2 bases and at J to 4 bases, leaving 6 bases not matched to a gene. The CDR3 totals 15 residues.

About this clonotype itself: A much larger clone lies one base from this, so it may be a read error. The chain combines TRBV20-1 with TRBJ2-7; D perhaps matches TRBD2 (7 bases). CDR3 length equals 14 residues. V was pared by 1 base and J by 2 bases, with 12 bases between. Germline V gene sequence: CDR1 DFQATT, CDR2 SNEGSKA (reference sequence). This chain's CDR3 is CSARVGGATYEQYF. In DNA, the CDR3 is TGCAGTGCTAGAGTAGGGGGGGCAACCTACGAGCAGTACTTC.

The rearrangement links TRBV29-1 to TRBJ2-1; 9 positions agree with TRBD2. The V segment lost 4 bases and the J segment 8 bases; nucleotides outside the gene matches: 9. Germline CDR1 SQVTM, CDR2 ANQGSEA. The CDR3 is made up of 14 amino acids. The CDR3, as DNA: TGCAGCGTTGCTTTGGCGGGGGGGCCCCATGAGCAGTTCTTC. It is translated as CSVALAGGPHEQFF.

This clonotype was detected many times. This chain uses TRBV2 with TRBJ1-4, with a weak D call TRBD1 (6 bases). The CDR3 is made up of 14 amino acids. The germline V gene encodes CDR1 SNHLY and CDR2 FYNNEI. The germline V and J ends were trimmed by 4 bases and 4 bases, with 10 bases remaining between them. The CDR3 region is CASSVDSLNEKLFF. CDR3 nucleotides: TGTGCCAGCAGTGTGGACAGCCTTAATGAAAAACTGTTTTTT.

In the case of this clonotype: This may come from a read error, since a much larger clone is one base off. The J gene is TRBJ2-6, the V gene TRBV5-8; 11 bases align to TRBD1. The germline V gene has CDR1 SGHTS and CDR2 YDEGEE. There are 17 residues in the CDR3. The CDR3 coding sequence is TGCGCCAGCAGCTTACGGGACAGGGGGTCTGGGGCCAGCGTCCTGACTTTC. Amino acids: CASSLRDRGSGASVLTF.

The genes are TRBV12-3 or TRBV12-4 and TRBJ2-7; 8 bases fit TRBD2. This CDR3 region has 14 residues. V dropped 3 bases and J dropped 6; count of bases not matched to a gene: 7. CDR3 nucleotide sequence: TGTGCCAGCAGTTTTGACGGGAGGGCCCTCGAGCAGTACTTC. Its translation is CASSFDGRALEQYF.

The chain combines TRBV7-9 with TRBJ2-5; 11 bases fit TRBD2. With V trimmed by 3 bases and J by 2 bases, 2 bases remained unmatched. This CDR3 is built from 15 residues. Germline CDR1 reads SEHNR; CDR2 reads FQNEAQ (reference sequence). The CDR3 DNA is TGTGCCAGCAGCTTCTCTAGCGGGAGGCAAGAGACCCAGTACTTC. It is translated as CASSFSSGRQETQYF.

The gene calls are TRBV27 and TRBJ2-7, with D possibly being TRBD1 (6 bases). Germline V gene sequence: CDR1 MNHEY, CDR2 SMNVEV (reference sequence). V lost 5 bases and J lost 5, with 19 bases in between. This CDR3 spans 15 amino acids. The CDR3 spells CASSIGAQGSHEQYF. For the CDR3, the DNA is TGTGCCAGCAGTATAGGGGCCCAGGGGAGTCACGAGCAGTACTTC.

For this clonotype: This clone may be a read error of a much larger clone one base away. The chain carries TRBV9 and TRBJ2-7; the D gene could be TRBD1 or TRBD2 (6 bases each). CDR3 size: 16 residues. Germline V CDR1 and CDR2: SGDLS, YYNGEE. The CDR3 protein is CASSLAPGALWYKQYF. The CDR3 nucleotides read TGCGCCAGCAGCTTGGCCCCGGGGGCTCTTTGGTACAAGCAGTACTTC.

A word on this clonotype: A junction end diverges from the germline sequence, so it may reflect a read error. This chain links TRBV6-5 with TRBJ1-5; D is possibly TRBD1 (6 bases). The V gene's germline CDR1 is MNHEY and CDR2 SVGAGI. The CDR3 spans 17 residues. The CDR3 region has the DNA TGTGCCGGCAGTGAAGGTAATCAGGGGATCCGCGGCCAGCCCCAGCATTTT. It is translated as CAGSEGNQGIRGQPQHF.

About this clonotype itself: A read error is possible here, since a much larger clone lies one base away. V is TRBV7-2 and J is TRBJ2-7; D is undetermined. The V gene's germline CDR1 is SGHTA and CDR2 FQGNSA. CDR3 length: 15 residues. This CDR3 reads CASSLDPGKTYKQYF. For the CDR3, the DNA is TGTGCCAGCAGCTTAGATCCGGGCAAAACCTACAAGCAGTACTTC.

This chain joins TRBV6-1 and TRBJ1-5; D might be TRBD1 (6 bases). Germline values: CDR1 MNHNS, CDR2 SASEGT. This CDR3 spans 13 amino acids. Trimming cost V 7 bases and J 5 bases, with 12 bases left between them. The CDR3 is CASNLSGDQPQHF. The DNA for the CDR3 is TGTGCCAGCAACCTGTCAGGGGATCAGCCCCAGCATTTT.

This clonotype was observed at least ten times. This rearrangement joins TRBV29-1 to TRBJ1-2; 7 nucleotides line up with TRBD1. The CDR3 covers 11 residues. The J segment lost 4 bases and the V segment lost 4 bases, leaving 0 bases of the junction unmatched. Germline assignment: CDR1 SQVTM and CDR2 ANQGSEA. CDR3 residues: CSVGTGYGYTF. CDR3 DNA: TGCAGCGTTGGGACAGGCTATGGCTACACCTTC.

The rearrangement uses TRBV7-9 and TRBJ2-3; the D gene is possibly TRBD2 (6 bases). The CDR3 sequence is 16 residues long. The V and J ends lost 4 bases and 0 bases respectively, with 14 bases between them. Germline V gene sequence: CDR1 SEHNR, CDR2 FQNEAQ (reference sequence). The CDR3 DNA is TGTGCCAGCAGCTCCCCAGGAGCGGGTAGCACAGATACGCAGTATTTT. Amino acid sequence: CASSSPGAGSTDTQYF.

The V gene is TRBV7-9, the J gene TRBJ2-6; the match to TRBD1 covers 10 bases. V shed 1 base, J shed 1 base, and the junction held 4 bases outside the gene matches. The CDR3 loop spans 18 amino acids. The germline gives CDR1 SEHNR, CDR2 FQNEAQ (reference sequence). CDR3 residues: CASSLGQGAISGANVLTF. The CDR3 bases are TGTGCCAGCAGCTTAGGACAGGGGGCTATATCTGGGGCCAACGTCCTGACTTTC. The full variable domain, with the rest looked up from reference TRBV7-9 and TRBJ2-6, is DTGVSQNPRHKITKRGQNVTFRCDPISEHNRLYWYRQTLGQGPEFLTYFQNEAQLEKSRLLSDRFSAERPKGSFSTLEIQRTEQGDSAMYLCASSLGQGAISGANVLTFGAGSRLTVL.

This clonotype has a count of ten or more. V gene TRBV9 combines with J gene TRBJ1-2, with 8 bases fitting TRBD1. The CDR3 length is 16 residues. V dropped 0 bases and J dropped 5; count of bases not matched to a gene: 9. The germline CDR1 and CDR2 sequences are SGDLS and YYNGEE. For the CDR3, the DNA is TGTGCCAGCAGCGTAGAGGACAGGGTCCCCATTTATGGCTACACCTTC. Translating it yields CASSVEDRVPIYGYTF.